The clone carrying this T cell receptor beta chain occurred a few times. This same CDR3 is encoded by further DNA sequences in the sample. The ends were cut back, 4 bases at V and 7 bases at J, with 21 bases in the middle. The CDR3 runs to 16 residues. Germline CDR1 SGDLS, CDR2 YYNGEE. The assay was immunoSEQ multiplex PCR, and TCRdb's table has in-frame clones only and misses some. The repertoire holds around 99,000 clones, with about three quarters as singletons. These data originate in a study of blood T cell repertoires in COVID-19. Whole-study context: T cells, B-cell-depleted T cells, or PBMCs provided the cDNA or gDNA that served as material.

The specimen sequenced was peripheral blood. The chain joins TRBV9 to TRBJ2-1; TRBD2 might be the D (7 bases). The TCR sequence derives from a man aged 45-65 years who had recovered from COVID-19. In DNA, the CDR3 is TGTGCCAGCAGCCTGGGTCAGGAGGGGGGGCGGAATGAGCAGTTCTTC. This gives the protein CASSLGQEGGRNEQFF. Full variable domain (missing parts from reference TRBV9 and TRBJ2-1): DSGVTQTPKHLITATGQRVTLRCSPRSGDLSVYWYQQSLDQGLQFLIQYYNGEERAKGNILERFSAQQFPDLHSELNLSSLELGDSALYFCASSLGQEGGRNEQFFGPGTRLTVL.